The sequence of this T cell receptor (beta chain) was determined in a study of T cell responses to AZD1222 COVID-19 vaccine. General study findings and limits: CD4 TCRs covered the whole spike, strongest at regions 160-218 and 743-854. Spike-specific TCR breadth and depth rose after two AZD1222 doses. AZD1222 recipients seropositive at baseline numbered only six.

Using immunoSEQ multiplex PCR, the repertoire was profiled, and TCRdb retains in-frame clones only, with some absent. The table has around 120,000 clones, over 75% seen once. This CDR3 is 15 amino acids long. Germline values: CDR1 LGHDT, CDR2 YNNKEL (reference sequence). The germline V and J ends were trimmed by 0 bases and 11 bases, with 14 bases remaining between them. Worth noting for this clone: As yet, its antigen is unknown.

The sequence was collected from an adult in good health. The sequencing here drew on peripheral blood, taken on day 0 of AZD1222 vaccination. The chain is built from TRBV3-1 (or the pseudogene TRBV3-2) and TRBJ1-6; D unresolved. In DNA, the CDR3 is TGTGCCAGCAGCCAAGATTCCAGGTACCGAACACCCCTCCACTTT. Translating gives CASSQDSRYRTPLHF.